Described below is a single TCR beta chain sequence and its context. These data come from a study of monozygotic twins with inflammatory bowel disease. TCRdb re-called the 5' RACE reads, yielding one record per CDR3 amino acid sequence without DNA. This sample's table reports 150,000 to 200,000 distinct CDR3 sequences. The source is a human donor with ulcerative colitis or Crohn's disease, or a healthy co-twin of an affected twin (not recorded which). The sample was blood.

The CDR3 is CASSTFSGGHPQETQYF. The chain couples TRBV13 to TRBJ2-5; there is no DNA to check the TCRdb D call of TRBD1. CDR1 is PRHDT, CDR2 FYEKMQ, per germline (reference sequence). The CDR3 has 17 amino acids. Based on the CDR3 plus reference TRBV13 and TRBJ2-5, the full variable domain is AAGVIQSPRHLIKEKRETATLKCYPIPRHDTVYWYQQGPGQDPQFLISFYEKMQSDKGSIPDRFSAQQFSDYHSELNMSSLELGDSALYFCASSTFSGGHPQETQYFGPGTRLLVL.